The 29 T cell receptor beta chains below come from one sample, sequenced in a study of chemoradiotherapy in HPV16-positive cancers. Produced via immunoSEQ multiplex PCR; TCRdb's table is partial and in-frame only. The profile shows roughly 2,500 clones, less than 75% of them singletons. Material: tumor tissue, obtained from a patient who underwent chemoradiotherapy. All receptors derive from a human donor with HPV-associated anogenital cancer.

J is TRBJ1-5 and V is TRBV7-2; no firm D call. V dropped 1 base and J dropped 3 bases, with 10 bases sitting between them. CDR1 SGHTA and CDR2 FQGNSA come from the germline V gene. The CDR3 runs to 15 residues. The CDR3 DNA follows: TGTGCCAGCAGCTTAGTTTGGCAGGCCAATCAGCCCCAGCATTTT. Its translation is CASSLVWQANQPQHF.

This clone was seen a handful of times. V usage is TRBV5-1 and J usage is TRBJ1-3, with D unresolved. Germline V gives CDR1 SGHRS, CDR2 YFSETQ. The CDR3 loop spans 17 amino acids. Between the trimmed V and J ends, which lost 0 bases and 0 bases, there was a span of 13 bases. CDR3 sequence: CASSLDAGLFSGNTIYF. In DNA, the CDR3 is TGCGCCAGCAGCTTGGACGCAGGTCTCTTCTCTGGAAACACCATATATTTT.

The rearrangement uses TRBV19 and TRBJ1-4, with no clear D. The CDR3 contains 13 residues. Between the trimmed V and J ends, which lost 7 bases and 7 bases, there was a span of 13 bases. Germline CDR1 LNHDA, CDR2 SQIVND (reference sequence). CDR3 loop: CASKRAGIEKLFF. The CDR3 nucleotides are TGTGCCAGTAAACGGGCAGGTATTGAAAAACTGTTTTTT.

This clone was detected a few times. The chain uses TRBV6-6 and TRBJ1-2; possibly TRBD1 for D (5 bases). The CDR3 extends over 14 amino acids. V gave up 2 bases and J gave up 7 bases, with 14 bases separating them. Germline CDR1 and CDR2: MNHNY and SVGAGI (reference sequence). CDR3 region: CASSYPDRDSGYTF. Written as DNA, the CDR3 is TGTGCCAGCAGTTACCCCGACAGAGACTCTGGCTACACCTTC.

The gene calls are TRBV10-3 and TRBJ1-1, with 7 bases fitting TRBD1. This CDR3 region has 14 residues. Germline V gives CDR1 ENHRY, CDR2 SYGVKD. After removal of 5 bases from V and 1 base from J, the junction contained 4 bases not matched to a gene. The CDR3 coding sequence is TGTGCCATCAGTACAGACAGGGAGAACACTGAAGCTTTCTTT. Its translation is CAISTDRENTEAFF.

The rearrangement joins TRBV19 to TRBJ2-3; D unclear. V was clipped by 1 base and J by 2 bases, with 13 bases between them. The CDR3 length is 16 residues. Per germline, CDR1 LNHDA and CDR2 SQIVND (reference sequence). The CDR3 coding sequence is TGTGCCAGTAGTATAGTTGGTAGGCAGGTCACAGATACGCAGTATTTT. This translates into CASSIVGRQVTDTQYF.

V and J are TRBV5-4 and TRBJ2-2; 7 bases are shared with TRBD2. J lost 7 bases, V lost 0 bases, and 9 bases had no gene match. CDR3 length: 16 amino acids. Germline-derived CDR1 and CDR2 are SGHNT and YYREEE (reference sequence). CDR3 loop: CASSLGGTTVSGELFF. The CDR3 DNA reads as TGTGCCAGCAGCTTGGGAGGGACTACCGTCAGCGGGGAGCTGTTTTTT.

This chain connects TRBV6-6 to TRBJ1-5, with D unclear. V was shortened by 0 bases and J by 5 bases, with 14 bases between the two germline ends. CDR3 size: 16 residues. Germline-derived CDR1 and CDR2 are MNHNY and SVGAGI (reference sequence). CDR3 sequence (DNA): TGTGCCAGCAGTTACTCAACCGAGTGGGTCGATCAGCCCCAGCATTTT. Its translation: CASSYSTEWVDQPQHF.

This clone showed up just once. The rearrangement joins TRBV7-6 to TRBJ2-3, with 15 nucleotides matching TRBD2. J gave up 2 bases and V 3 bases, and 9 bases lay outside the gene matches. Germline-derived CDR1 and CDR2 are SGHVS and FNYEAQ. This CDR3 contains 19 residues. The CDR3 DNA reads TGTGCCAGCAGCTTGTGGGAGGGACTAGCGGGGGGCCCCACAGATACGCAGTATTTT. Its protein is CASSLWEGLAGGPTDTQYF.

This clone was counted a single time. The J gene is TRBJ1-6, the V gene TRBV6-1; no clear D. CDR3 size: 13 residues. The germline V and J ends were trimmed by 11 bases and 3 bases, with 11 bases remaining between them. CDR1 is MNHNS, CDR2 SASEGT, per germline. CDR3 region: CAVGMVYNSPLHF. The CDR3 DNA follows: TGTGCCGTTGGAATGGTCTATAATTCACCCCTCCACTTT.

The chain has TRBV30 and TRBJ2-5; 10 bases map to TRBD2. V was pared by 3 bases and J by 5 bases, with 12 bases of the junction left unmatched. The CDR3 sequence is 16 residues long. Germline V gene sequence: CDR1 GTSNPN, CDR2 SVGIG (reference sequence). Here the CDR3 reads CAWSQLKAGGLETQYF. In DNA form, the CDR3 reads TGTGCCTGGAGCCAGCTAAAAGCGGGAGGGCTTGAGACCCAGTACTTC.

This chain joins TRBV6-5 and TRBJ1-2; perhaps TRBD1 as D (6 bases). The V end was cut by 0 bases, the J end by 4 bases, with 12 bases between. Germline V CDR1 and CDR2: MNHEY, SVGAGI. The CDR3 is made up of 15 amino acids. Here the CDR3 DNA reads TGTGCCAGCAGTTACTCGACAGGCACCTTCTATGGCTACACCTTC. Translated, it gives CASSYSTGTFYGYTF.

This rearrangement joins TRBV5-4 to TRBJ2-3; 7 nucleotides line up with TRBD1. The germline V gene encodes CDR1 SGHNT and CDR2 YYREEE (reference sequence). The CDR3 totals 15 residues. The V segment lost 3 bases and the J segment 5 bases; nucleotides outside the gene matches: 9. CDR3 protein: CASSSLEGAEDTQYF. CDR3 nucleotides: TGTGCCAGCAGCTCTCTAGAGGGGGCTGAAGATACGCAGTATTTT.

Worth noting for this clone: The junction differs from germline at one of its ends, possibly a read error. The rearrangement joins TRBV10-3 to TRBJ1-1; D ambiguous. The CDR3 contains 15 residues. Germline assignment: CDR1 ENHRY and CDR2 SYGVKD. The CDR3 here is CASSYSTSANTEAFF. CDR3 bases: TGTGCCAGCAGTTACTCGACCTCAGCGAACACTGAAGCTTTCTTT.

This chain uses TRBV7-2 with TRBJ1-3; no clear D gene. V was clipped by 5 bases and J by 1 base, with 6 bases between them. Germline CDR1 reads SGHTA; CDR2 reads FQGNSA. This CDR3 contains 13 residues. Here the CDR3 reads CASSPRSGNTIYF. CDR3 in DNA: TGTGCCAGCAGCCCTAGGTCTGGAAACACCATATATTTT.

As DNA, the CDR3 is TGTGCCAGCAGCTTAGTGGGGAATCCGACAGATACGCAGTATTTT. This gives the protein CASSLVGNPTDTQYF. V and J are TRBV7-9 and TRBJ2-3; D unclear. The germline V and J ends were trimmed by 1 base and 3 bases, with 11 bases remaining between them. This CDR3 spans 15 amino acids. Germline-derived CDR1 and CDR2 are SEHNR and FQNEAQ (reference sequence).

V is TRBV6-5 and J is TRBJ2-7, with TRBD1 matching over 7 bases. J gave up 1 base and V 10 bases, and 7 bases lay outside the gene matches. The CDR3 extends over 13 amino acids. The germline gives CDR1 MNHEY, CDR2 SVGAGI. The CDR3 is CATWTGRSYEQYV. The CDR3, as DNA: TGTGCCACTTGGACAGGTCGATCCTACGAGCAGTACGTC.

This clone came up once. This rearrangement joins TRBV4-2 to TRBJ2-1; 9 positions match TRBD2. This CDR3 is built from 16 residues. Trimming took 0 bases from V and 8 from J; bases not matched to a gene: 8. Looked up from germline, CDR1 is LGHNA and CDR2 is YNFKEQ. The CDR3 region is CASSQDGRGGVDEQFF. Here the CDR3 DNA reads TGTGCCAGCAGCCAAGATGGGCGGGGGGGCGTCGATGAGCAGTTCTTC.

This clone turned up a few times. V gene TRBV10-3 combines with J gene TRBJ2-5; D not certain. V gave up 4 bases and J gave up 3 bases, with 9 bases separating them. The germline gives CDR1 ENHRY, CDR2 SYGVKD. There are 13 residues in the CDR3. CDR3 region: CAISANLEETQYF. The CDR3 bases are TGTGCCATCAGTGCGAATCTTGAAGAGACCCAGTACTTC.

This CDR3 is CASSVAGSLSTEAFF. CDR3 bases: TGTGCCAGCAGCGTAGCGGGGTCGCTGAGCACTGAAGCTTTCTTT. The chain couples TRBV9 to TRBJ1-1; D is ambiguous. Germline V gene lookup returns CDR1 SGDLS and CDR2 YYNGEE. Trimming took 0 bases from V and 4 from J, leaving 13 bases between them. CDR3 length: 15 residues.

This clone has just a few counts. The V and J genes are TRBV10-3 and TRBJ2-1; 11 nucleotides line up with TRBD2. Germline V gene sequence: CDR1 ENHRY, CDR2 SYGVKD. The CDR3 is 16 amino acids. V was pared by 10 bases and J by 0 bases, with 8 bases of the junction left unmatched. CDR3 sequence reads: CATTGTSGFSYNEQFF. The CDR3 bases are TGTGCCACCACCGGGACTAGCGGCTTCTCCTACAATGAGCAGTTCTTC.

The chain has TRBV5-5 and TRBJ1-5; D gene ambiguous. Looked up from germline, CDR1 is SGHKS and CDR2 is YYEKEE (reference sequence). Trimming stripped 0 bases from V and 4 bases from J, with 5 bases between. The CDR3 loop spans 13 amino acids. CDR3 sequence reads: CASSLEQNQPQHF. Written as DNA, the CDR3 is TGTGCCAGCAGCTTGGAACAGAATCAGCCCCAGCATTTT.

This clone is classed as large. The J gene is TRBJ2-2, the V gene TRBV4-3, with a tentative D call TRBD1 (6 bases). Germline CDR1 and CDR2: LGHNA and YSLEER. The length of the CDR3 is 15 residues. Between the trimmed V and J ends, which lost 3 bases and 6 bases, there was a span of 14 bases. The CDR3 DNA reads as TGCGCCAGCAGCCACCTTTCAGAGGGGGCCGGGGAGCTGTTTTTT. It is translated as CASSHLSEGAGELFF.

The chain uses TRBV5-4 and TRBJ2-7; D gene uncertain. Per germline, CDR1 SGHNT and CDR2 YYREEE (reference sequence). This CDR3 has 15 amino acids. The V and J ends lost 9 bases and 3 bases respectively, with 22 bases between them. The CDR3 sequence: CATRVESTGDYEQYF. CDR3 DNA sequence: TGTGCCACCCGTGTGGAGTCGACTGGGGACTACGAGCAGTACTTC. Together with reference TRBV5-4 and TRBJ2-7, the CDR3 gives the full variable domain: ETGVTQSPTHLIKTRGQQVTLRCSSQSGHNTVSWYQQALGQGPQFIFQYYREEENGRGNFPPRFSGLQFPNYSSELNVNALELDDSALYLCATRVESTGDYEQYFGPGTRLTVT.

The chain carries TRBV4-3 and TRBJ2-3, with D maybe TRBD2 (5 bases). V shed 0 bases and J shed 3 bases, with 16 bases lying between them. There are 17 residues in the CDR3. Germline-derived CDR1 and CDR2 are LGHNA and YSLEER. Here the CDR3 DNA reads TGCGCCAGCAGCCAAGAACGGTCTCAGACGGGGACAGATACGCAGTATTTT. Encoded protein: CASSQERSQTGTDTQYF.

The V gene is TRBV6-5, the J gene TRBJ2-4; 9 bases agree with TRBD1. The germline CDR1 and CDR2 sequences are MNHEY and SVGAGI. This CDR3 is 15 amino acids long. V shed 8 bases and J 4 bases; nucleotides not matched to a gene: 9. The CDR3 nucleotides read TGTGCCAGCGGGAACAGACAGGGGGGTAAAAACATTCAGTACTTC. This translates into CASGNRQGGKNIQYF.

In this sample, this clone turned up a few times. This chain's CDR3 is CASSTTEFGNTIYF. The CDR3 DNA sequence: TGTGCCAGCAGTACCACCGAGTTCGGAAACACCATATATTTT. The chain recombines TRBV6-1 with TRBJ1-3; D is ambiguous. CDR1 and CDR2 from the germline V gene are MNHNS and SASEGT. The V gene lost 5 bases and the J gene lost 4 bases, with 12 bases spanning the gap. This CDR3 is built from 14 residues.

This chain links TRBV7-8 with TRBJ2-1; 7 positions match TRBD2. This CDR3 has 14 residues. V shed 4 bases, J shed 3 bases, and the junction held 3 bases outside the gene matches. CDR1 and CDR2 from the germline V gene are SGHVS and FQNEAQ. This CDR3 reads CASSSSGYYNEQFF. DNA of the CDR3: TGTGCCAGCAGCTCTAGCGGCTACTACAATGAGCAGTTCTTC.

The CDR3 here is CASSLEYTGELFF. The CDR3 DNA follows: TGTGCCAGCAGCTTGGAATACACCGGGGAGCTGTTTTTT. The V and J genes are TRBV5-4 and TRBJ2-2; D is unresolved. The CDR3 has 13 residues. Germline lookup yields CDR1 SGHNT and CDR2 YYREEE (reference sequence). With 0 bases removed from V and 3 bases from J, the gap between germline ends came to 3 bases.